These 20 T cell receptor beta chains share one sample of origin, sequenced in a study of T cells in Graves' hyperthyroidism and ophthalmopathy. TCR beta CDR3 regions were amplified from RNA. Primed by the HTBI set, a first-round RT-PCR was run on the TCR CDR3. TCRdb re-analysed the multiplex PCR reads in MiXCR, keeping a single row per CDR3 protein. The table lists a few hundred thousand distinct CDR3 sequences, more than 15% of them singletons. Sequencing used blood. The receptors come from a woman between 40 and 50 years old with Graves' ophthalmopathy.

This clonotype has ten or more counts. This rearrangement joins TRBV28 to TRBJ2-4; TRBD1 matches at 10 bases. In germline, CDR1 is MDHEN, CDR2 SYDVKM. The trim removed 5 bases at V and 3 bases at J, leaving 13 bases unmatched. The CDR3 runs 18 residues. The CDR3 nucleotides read TGTGCCAGCAGTATTGGGTCGGGACAGGGGATTTTCAAAAACATTCAGTACTTC. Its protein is CASSIGSGQGIFKNIQYF. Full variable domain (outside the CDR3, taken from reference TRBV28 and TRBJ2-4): DVKVTQSSRYLVKRTGEKVFLECVQDMDHENMFWYRQDPGLGLRLIYFSYDVKMKEKGDIPEGYSVSREKKERFSLILESASTNQTSMYLCASSIGSGQGIFKNIQYFGAGTRLSVL.

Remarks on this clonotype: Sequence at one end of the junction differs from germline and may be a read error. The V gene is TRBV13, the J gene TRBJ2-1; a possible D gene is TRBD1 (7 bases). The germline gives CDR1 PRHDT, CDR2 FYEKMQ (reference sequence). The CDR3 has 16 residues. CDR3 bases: TGCGCCAGCAGCCAAACAAGACAGGGAGGATACAATGAGCAGTTCTTC. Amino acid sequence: CASSQTRQGGYNEQFF.

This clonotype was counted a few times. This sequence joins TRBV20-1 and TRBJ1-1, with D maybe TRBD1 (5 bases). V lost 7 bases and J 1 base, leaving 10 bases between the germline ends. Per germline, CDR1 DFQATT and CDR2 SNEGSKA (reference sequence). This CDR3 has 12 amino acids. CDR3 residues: CSVTRGNTEAFF. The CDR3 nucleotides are TGCAGTGTTACGAGGGGGAACACTGAAGCTTTCTTT.

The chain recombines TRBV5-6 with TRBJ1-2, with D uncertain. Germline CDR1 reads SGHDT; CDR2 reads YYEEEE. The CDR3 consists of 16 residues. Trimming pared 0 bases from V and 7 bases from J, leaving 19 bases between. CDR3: CASSLAGRGTMAGYTF. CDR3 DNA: TGTGCCAGCAGCTTGGCTGGGCGGGGAACTATGGCTGGCTACACCTTC.

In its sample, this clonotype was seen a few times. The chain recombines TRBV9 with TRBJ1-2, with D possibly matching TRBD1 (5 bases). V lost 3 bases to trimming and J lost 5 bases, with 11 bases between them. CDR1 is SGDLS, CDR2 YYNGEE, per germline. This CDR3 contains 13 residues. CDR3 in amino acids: CASSAGTEYGYTF. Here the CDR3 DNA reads TGTGCCAGCAGCGCCGGGACGGAGTATGGCTACACCTTC.

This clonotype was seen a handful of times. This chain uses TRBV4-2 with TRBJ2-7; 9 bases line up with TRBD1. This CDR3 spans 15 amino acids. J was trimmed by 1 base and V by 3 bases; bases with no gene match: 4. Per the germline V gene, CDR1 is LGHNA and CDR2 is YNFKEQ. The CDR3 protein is CASSQATGGSYEQYF. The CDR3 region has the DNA TGTGCCAGCAGCCAGGCGACAGGGGGTTCCTACGAGCAGTACTTC.

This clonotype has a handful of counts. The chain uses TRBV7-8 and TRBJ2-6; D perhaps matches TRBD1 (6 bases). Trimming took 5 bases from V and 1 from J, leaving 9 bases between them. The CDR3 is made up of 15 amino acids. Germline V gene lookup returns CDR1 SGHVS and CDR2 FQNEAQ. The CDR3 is CASSNTGSGANVLTF. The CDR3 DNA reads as TGTGCCAGCAGCAACACAGGGTCTGGGGCCAACGTCCTGACTTTC.

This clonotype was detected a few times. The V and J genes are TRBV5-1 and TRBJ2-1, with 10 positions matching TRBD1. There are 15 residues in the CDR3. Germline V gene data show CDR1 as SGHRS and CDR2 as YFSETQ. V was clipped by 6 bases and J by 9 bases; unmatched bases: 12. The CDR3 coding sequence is TGCGCCAGCACCGCGCTAGAGACAGGGGGCACTGAGCAGTTCTTC. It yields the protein CASTALETGGTEQFF. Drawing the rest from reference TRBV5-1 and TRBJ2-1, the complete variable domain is KAGVTQTPRYLIKTRGQQVTLSCSPISGHRSVSWYQQTPGQGLQFLFEYFSETQRNKGNFPGRFSGRQFSNSRSEMNVSTLELGDSALYLCASTALETGGTEQFFGPGTRLTVL.

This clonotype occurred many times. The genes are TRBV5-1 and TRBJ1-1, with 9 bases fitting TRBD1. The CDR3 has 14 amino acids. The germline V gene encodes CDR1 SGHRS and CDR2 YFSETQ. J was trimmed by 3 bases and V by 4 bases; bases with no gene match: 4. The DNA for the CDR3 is TGCGCCAGCAGCAGGGACAGGGCTGACACTGAAGCTTTCTTT. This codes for CASSRDRADTEAFF.

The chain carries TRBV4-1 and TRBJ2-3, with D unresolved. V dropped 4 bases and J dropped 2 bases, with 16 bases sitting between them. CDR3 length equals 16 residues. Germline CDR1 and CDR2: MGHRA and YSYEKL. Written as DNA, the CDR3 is TGCGCCAGCAGCCCGACCTCTGGGGTTGTCACAGATACGCAGTATTTT. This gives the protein CASSPTSGVVTDTQYF.

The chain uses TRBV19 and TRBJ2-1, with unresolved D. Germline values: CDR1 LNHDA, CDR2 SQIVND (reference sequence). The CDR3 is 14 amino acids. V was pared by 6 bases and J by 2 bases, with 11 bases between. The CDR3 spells CASSLERAYNEQFF. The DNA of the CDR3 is TGTGCCAGTAGCCTAGAAAGGGCCTACAATGAGCAGTTCTTC.

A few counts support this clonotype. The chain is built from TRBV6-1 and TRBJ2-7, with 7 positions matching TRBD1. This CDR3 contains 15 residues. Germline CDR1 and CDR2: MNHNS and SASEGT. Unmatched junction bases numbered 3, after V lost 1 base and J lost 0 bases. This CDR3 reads CASSEGTGLSYEQYF. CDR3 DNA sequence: TGTGCCAGCAGTGAAGGGACAGGCCTCTCCTACGAGCAGTACTTC.

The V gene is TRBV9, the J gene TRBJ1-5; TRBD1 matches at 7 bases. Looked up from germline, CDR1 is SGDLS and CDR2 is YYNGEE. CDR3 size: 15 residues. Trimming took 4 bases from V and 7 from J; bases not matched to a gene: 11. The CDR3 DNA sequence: TGTGCCAGCAGCAAGGGGGGACAGCGATTGCAGCCCCAGCATTTT. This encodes CASSKGGQRLQPQHF.

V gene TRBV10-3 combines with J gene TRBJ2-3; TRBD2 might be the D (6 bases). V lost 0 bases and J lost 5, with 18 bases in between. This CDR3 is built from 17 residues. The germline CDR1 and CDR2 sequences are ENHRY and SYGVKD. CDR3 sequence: CAISESTRDSGGDTQYF. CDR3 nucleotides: TGTGCCATCAGTGAGTCTACCCGGGACTCCGGGGGAGATACGCAGTATTTT.

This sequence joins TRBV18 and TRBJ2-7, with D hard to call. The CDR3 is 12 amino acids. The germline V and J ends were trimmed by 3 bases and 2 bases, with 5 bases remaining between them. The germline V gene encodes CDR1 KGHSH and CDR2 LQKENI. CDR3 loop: CASSPETYEQYF. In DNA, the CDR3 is TGTGCCAGCTCACCCGAAACCTACGAGCAGTACTTC.

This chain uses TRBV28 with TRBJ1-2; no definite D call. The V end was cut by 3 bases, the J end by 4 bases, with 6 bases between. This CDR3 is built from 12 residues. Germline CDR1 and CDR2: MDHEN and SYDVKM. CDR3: CASSFAVYGYTF. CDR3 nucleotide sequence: TGTGCCAGCAGTTTTGCAGTCTATGGCTACACCTTC.

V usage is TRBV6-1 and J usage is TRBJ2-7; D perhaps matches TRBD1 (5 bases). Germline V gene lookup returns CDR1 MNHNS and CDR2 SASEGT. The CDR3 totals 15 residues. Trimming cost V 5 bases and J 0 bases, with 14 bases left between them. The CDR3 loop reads CASSPTPGNSYEQYF. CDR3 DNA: TGTGCCAGCAGTCCTACACCAGGGAACTCCTACGAGCAGTACTTC.

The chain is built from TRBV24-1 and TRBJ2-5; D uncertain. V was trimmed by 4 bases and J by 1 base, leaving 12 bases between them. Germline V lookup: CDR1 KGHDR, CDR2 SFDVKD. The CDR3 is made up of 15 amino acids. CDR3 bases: TGTGCCACCAGTGACCCGAGAGAGTCCCAAGAGACCCAGTACTTC. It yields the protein CATSDPRESQETQYF.

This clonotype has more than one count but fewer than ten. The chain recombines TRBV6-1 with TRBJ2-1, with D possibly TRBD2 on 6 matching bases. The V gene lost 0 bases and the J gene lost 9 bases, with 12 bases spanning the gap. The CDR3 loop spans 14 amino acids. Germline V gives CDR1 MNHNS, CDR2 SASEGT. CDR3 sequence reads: CASSEAASVGEQFF. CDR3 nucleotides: TGTGCCAGCAGTGAAGCGGCTAGCGTGGGTGAGCAGTTCTTC.

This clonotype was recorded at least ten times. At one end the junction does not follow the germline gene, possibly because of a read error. For the CDR3, the DNA is TGCCGCAAAGGCTTTAATCAGCCCCAGCATTTT. This gives the protein CRKGFNQPQHF. V gene TRBV7-3 combines with J gene TRBJ1-5, with D hard to call. The CDR3 has 11 amino acids. Germline lookup yields CDR1 SGHTA and CDR2 FQGTGA.